This T cell receptor (beta chain) emerged from a study of control samples from healthy donors and cancer patients. Produced via immunoSEQ multiplex PCR; TCRdb's table is partial and in-frame only. The data hold roughly 120,000 clones, with around 91% observed a single time. With 3 bases removed from V and 6 bases from J, the gap between germline ends came to 9 bases. The CDR3 is 14 residues long. Germline loops: CDR1 MNHEY, CDR2 SMNVEV (reference sequence). The V gene is TRBV27, the J gene TRBJ1-6, with D hard to call. This TCR derives from a woman in her fifties or sixties with colorectal cancer. The sample consisted of PBMCs. The CDR3 sequence: CASSFRGSNSPLHF. CDR3 DNA: TGTGCCAGCAGTTTCCGGGGTTCTAATTCACCCCTCCACTTT.